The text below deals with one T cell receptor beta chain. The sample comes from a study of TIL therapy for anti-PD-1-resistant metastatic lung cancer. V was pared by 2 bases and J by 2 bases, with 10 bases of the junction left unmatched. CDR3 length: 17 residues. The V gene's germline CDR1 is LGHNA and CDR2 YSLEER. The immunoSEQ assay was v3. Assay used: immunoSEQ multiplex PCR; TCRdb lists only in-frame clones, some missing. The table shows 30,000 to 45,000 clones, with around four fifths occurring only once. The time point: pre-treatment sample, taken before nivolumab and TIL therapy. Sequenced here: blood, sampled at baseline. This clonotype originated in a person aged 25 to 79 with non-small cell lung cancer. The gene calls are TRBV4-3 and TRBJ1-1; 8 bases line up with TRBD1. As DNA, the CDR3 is TGCGCCAGCAGCCAACATGCGGTAGGACAGGGAAACACTGAAGCTTTCTTT. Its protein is CASSQHAVGQGNTEAFF.